This T cell receptor (beta chain) was found in a study of neurological immune-mediated disorders. Each CDR3 protein gets one entry after TCRdb re-called the 5' RACE reads with MiXCR. Here the sample spans 45,000 to 65,000 distinct CDR3 sequences, over 3% being singletons. This clonotype came up many times. A total of 2 million PBMCs stored at -80 degrees C provided the unsorted libraries. Specimen: PBMCs. The TCR sequence derives from a man in his forties or fifties with multiple sclerosis.

CDR3 protein: CSARVGTGEFHSNQPQHF. The CDR3 DNA reads as TGCAGTGCTAGAGTCGGGACAGGAGAATTCCATAGCAATCAGCCCCAGCATTTT. The chain has TRBV20-1 and TRBJ1-5; 8 bases agree with TRBD1. The germline V gene encodes CDR1 DFQATT and CDR2 SNEGSKA (reference sequence). CDR3 length: 18 amino acids. The V and J ends lost 1 base and 0 bases, in that order; junction bases with no gene match: 11.